This T cell receptor (beta chain) comes out of a study of cytomegalovirus exposure and HLA in healthy donors. Regarding the study as a whole: Researchers counted 150 to 200 TCR beta chains as cytomegalovirus-associated. Several V segments, TRBV6-2 and TRBV6-3 among them, could not be told apart and were dropped.

The PCR was carried out with 60 Vbeta primers and 13 Jbeta primers. Original processing notes: In a later analysis, 80 million or so unique TCR beta chains included roughly 11 million shared by two or more donors. Method: immunoSEQ multiplex PCR; TCRdb's copy keeps in-frame clones and lacks some. D and trimming come from the DNA, and the V and J calls and clone size come from that table. This table has 100,000 or so clones, 77% appearing once. The CDR3 contains 13 residues. Between the trimmed V and J ends, which lost 5 bases and 6 bases, there was a span of 14 bases. From germline, CDR1 is SGHAT and CDR2 FQNNGV. These donors counted as nominally healthy when sampled, but unrecorded immune exposures were likely. Of note for this clone: Its antigen is unidentified.

This chain connects TRBV11-2 to TRBJ2-7; D may be TRBD2 (5 bases). Input material: PBMCs. The sequence derives from a man aged 35-49 years in good health and CMV-seropositive. The CDR3 DNA reads TGTGCCAGCAGCCCAGGACTCACGGGCGAGCAGTACTTC. Its translation is CASSPGLTGEQYF.